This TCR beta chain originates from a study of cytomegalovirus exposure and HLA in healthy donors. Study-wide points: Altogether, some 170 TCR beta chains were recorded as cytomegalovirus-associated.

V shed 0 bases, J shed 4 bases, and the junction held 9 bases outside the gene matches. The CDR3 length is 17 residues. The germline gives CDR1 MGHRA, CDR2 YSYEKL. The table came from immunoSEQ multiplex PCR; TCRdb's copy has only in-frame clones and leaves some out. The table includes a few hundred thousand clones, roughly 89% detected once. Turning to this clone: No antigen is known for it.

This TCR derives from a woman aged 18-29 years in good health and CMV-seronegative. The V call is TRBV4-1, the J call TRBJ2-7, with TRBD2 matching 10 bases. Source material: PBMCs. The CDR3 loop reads CASSQDGAGGTMYEQYF. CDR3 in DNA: TGCGCCAGCAGCCAAGATGGAGCGGGAGGGACTATGTACGAGCAGTACTTC.